A selection of T cell receptor beta chains follows, all from one sample in a study of PD-1 blockade in mismatch repair-deficient tumors. Sequenced by immunoSEQ multiplex PCR; TCRdb stores in-frame clones only, minus some. The sample has 70,000 to 90,000 clones, 70% to 90% seen once. The sequencing used peripheral blood, collected 44 weeks after starting pembrolizumab. The receptors stem from an adult with mismatch repair-deficient cancer. The CDR3 runs from the conserved cysteine through the conserved F or W. The D gene is left open where the match is weak. Rows may omit the clone size; those that give it use once, few, many or a size class.

TRBV11-1	NA	once	TRBJ1-1	TGTGCCAGCAGCCAAACTCTCGGACGGACTGAAGCTTTCTTT	CASSQTLGRTEAFF
TRBV9	NA	NA	TRBJ2-1	TGTGCCAGCAGCCTCTGGCAGACTTCTAATGAGCAGTTCTTC	CASSLWQTSNEQFF
TRBV10-3	NA	NA	TRBJ1-3	TGTGCCATCAGTGGTTCCCTCTCTGGAAACACCATATATTTT	CAISGSLSGNTIYF
TRBV6-1	NA	few	TRBJ2-5	TGTGCCAGCAGTGACTGGGGTCAAGAGACCCAGTACTTC	CASSDWGQETQYF
TRBV5-1	TRBD2	once	TRBJ2-3	TGCGCCAGCAGCGTTGATCGACCGGGACTAGCGGGCAGCACAGATACGCAGTATTTT	CASSVDRPGLAGSTDTQYF
TRBV6-1	TRBD1	NA	TRBJ2-7	TGTGCCAGCAGTGAAGGCGAGACGAGGACAGGGCACGAGCAGTACTTC	CASSEGETRTGHEQYF
TRBV19	NA	NA	TRBJ1-1	TGTGCCAGTAGTATGGGCAGCATGAACACTGAAGCTTTCTTT	CASSMGSMNTEAFF
TRBV9	NA	NA	TRBJ1-6	TGTGCCAGCAGCCTCCTTACAGAGAATTCACCCCTCCACTTT	CASSLLTENSPLHF
TRBV4-1	NA	NA	TRBJ1-5	TGCGCCAGCAGCCAAGATAGCAGCAATCAGCCCCAGCATTTT	CASSQDSSNQPQHF
TRBV5-6	TRBD1	NA	TRBJ2-2	TGTGCCAGCAGCTTAGACTCGGGGACAGGGGGTACCGGGGAGCTGTTTTTT	CASSLDSGTGGTGELFF
TRBV18	TRBD1	NA	TRBJ2-5	TGTGCCAGCTCACTACAGGGGCCTGAGACCCAGTACTTC	CASSLQGPETQYF
TRBV11-3	TRBD1	NA	TRBJ2-7	TGTGCCAGCAGCTGGGACAGACTATACGAGCAGTACTTC	CASSWDRLYEQYF
TRBV10-2	NA	few	TRBJ2-7	TGCGCCAGCAGCAGACTAGAAGCCTACGAGCAGTACTTC	CASSRLEAYEQYF
TRBV9	NA	NA	TRBJ2-1	TGTGCCAGCAGCGTCGGGCAGAATGAGCAGTTCTTC	CASSVGQNEQFF
TRBV13	TRBD2	NA	TRBJ2-7	TGTGCCAGCAGCTCTCCTACTCTAGCGGGAGGGCCCTACGAGCAGTACTTC	CASSSPTLAGGPYEQYF
TRBV7-6	NA	NA	TRBJ2-3	TGTGCCAGCAGTCCGACCCCGCTAAGCACAGATACGCAGTATTTT	CASSPTPLSTDTQYF
TRBV5-6	NA	once	TRBJ2-1	TGTGCCAGCAGCGGAGTAGGGGTCCTTATTGAGCAGTTCTTC	CASSGVGVLIEQFF
TRBV7-2	NA	NA	TRBJ1-1	TGTGCCAGCAGCCGACAGGTCGGCATGAACACTGAAGCTTTCTTT	CASSRQVGMNTEAFF
TRBV4-1	TRBD1	NA	TRBJ2-7	TGCGCCAGCAGCCAAGGGGGGACAGCTTCCTACGAGCAGTACTTC	CASSQGGTASYEQYF
TRBV7-9	NA	few	TRBJ2-3	TGTGCCAGCAGCTTAAAACTAGGAACCACAGATACGCAGTATTTT	CASSLKLGTTDTQYF
TRBV5-5	TRBD2	NA	TRBJ2-3	TGTGCCAGCAGCTACCTAGCGGGGAGCACAGATACGCAGTATTTT	CASSYLAGSTDTQYF
TRBV19	NA	NA	TRBJ1-1	TGTGCCAGTAGTATAGGAGAAGTTGGCGGGGGCACTGAAGCTTTCTTT	CASSIGEVGGGTEAFF
TRBV30	TRBD1	few	TRBJ1-2	TGTGCCTGGAGCACAGGGGGAGGCTACACCTTC	CAWSTGGGYTF
TRBV27	NA	NA	TRBJ2-7	TGTGCCAGCAGTTTATCGGGGGTTTACAACCCCTACGAGCAGTACTTC	CASSLSGVYNPYEQYF
TRBV5-6	NA	NA	TRBJ2-1	TGTGCCAGCAGCCGCGGTAGGAGCTATGAGCAGTTCTTC	CASSRGRSYEQFF
TRBV19	NA	NA	TRBJ2-4	TGTGCCAGTAGTATGTTTACTCTAGCCGGTACCAAAAACATTCAGTACTTC	CASSMFTLAGTKNIQYF
TRBV6-5	NA	NA	TRBJ2-2	TGTGCCAGCAGTTACTCACGGGGGGCTGGCACCGGGGAGCTGTTTTTT	CASSYSRGAGTGELFF
TRBV7-9	NA	NA	TRBJ1-2	TGTGCCAGCAGCAGTGGGTGGGGAGGCGGCTACACCTTC	CASSSGWGGGYTF
TRBV18	NA	few	TRBJ1-3	TGTGCCAGCTCACCAGAGCGGGGAAACACCATATATTTT	CASSPERGNTIYF
TRBV11-3	TRBD2	NA	TRBJ2-1	TGTGCCAGCACCCAAGACGGGACTAGCGGTTACAATGAGCAGTTCTTC	CASTQDGTSGYNEQFF
TRBV11-3	NA	once	TRBJ2-1	TGTGCCAGCAGCCCAAGGGCTAGCGTAACCTACAATGAGCAGTTCTTC	CASSPRASVTYNEQFF
TRBV6-5	NA	NA	TRBJ1-1	TGTGCCAGCAGGCGGGACACCCGAGGCACTGAAGCTTTCTTT	CASRRDTRGTEAFF
TRBV29-1	NA	NA	TRBJ2-4	TGCAGCGTTGAAGGCGGACAGTTTCTAGCCAAAAACATTCAGTACTTC	CSVEGGQFLAKNIQYF
TRBV18	NA	NA	TRBJ2-7	TGTGCCAGCTCACCAAACCAAGATGGGGGGAACGAGCAGTACTTC	CASSPNQDGGNEQYF